Listed below are T cell receptor beta chains from one sample, sequenced in a study of blood T cell repertoires in COVID-19. The table came from immunoSEQ multiplex PCR; TCRdb's copy has only in-frame clones and leaves some out. The table has about 110,000 clones, approximately 90% seen once; the top ten hold 3% to 3.5%. The sample was peripheral blood. The source of these receptors is a woman in her forties or fifties with acute or convalescent COVID-19. Each CDR3 is given without its conserved first and last residue. The order of the fields is J gene, V gene, CDR3 protein.

>TRBJ2-7|TRBV5-4
ASSLQGREQY
>TRBJ2-7|TRBV19
ASSIRRLGEQY
>TRBJ2-7|TRBV19
ASKAAGVLEQY
>TRBJ2-3|TRBV5-1
ASKSNSGTDTQY
>TRBJ2-4|TRBV24-1
ATSDPRAQAKNIQY
>TRBJ1-4|TRBV5-1
ASSARWEEEKLF
>TRBJ1-2|TRBV6-1
ASSEAPGTGEGGYT
>TRBJ1-2|TRBV7-9
ASSFSSGQGNYGYT
>TRBJ2-4|TRBV5-1
ASSLVATGTSGNLVWNIQY
>TRBJ2-7|TRBV10-3
AISAQSYEQY
>TRBJ2-3|TRBV3-1/TRBV3-2
ASSQELPGAGWNTQY
>TRBJ2-2|TRBV24-1
ATSDPPGGVGTGELF
>TRBJ2-1|TRBV5-8
ASSLRAGVYNEQF
>TRBJ2-7|TRBV6-5
ASSWEGTRVSEQY
>TRBJ2-7|TRBV19
ASKTTGQGNHEQY
>TRBJ2-1|TRBV5-1
ASSLHVASGSLNEQF
>TRBJ2-7|TRBV7-2
ASSLDRAYEQY
>TRBJ2-1|TRBV2
ASSNHGLGNEQF
>TRBJ2-1|TRBV19
ASSIDPPGEQF
>TRBJ2-2|TRBV28
ASRRTGSGSTGELF
>TRBJ2-1|TRBV12-5
ASGPNSEF
>TRBJ2-7|TRBV3-1/TRBV3-2
ASSQSGGAYEQY
>TRBJ2-1|TRBV2
ASSETRLGDNEQF
>TRBJ2-5|TRBV5-1
ASSLRTSGVQETQY
>TRBJ2-1|TRBV5-6
ASSFSGSVYWQF
>TRBJ2-2|TRBV24-1
ATSESSGRIGPGELF